Listed below are T cell receptor beta chains from one sample, sequenced in a study of beta chain features in type 1 diabetes. Repertoires were generated with immunoSEQ multiplex PCR, while TCRdb's copy carries only in-frame clones and drops some. The sample shows approximately 250,000 clones, around 9.6% of them seen only once. The sample taken for sequencing was naive CD4+ T cells from blood. These receptors all stem from a woman between 18 and 29 years old in good health. Each CDR3 is given without its conserved first and last residue. Fields, in order: V gene, clone size, CDR3 protein. Clone size is not always given. Where it is, it says once, few, many or a class for expanded clones.

v_call: TRBV27
clone_size: -
cdr3_aa: ASSFSGLGNEQY

v_call: TRBV5-4
clone_size: -
cdr3_aa: ASSSGLAGGSDTQY

v_call: TRBV28
clone_size: few
cdr3_aa: ASNEAPWEQF

v_call: TRBV6-1
clone_size: -
cdr3_aa: ASSEKLRQFRGYT

v_call: TRBV19
clone_size: few
cdr3_aa: ASSPYGASSYNEQF

v_call: TRBV18
clone_size: few
cdr3_aa: ASSPRGQGAAEAF

v_call: TRBV5-1
clone_size: -
cdr3_aa: ASRLTGGRPGYT

v_call: TRBV28
clone_size: few
cdr3_aa: ASSLRREYYEQY

v_call: TRBV11-2
clone_size: few
cdr3_aa: ASSLDSFPNTEAF

v_call: TRBV30
clone_size: few
cdr3_aa: AWRSLRSGNTIY

v_call: TRBV5-4
clone_size: few
cdr3_aa: ASSSQGLGTGELF

v_call: TRBV5-4
clone_size: -
cdr3_aa: ASSPPGGRLNEQY

v_call: TRBV7-6
clone_size: few
cdr3_aa: ASSSNIRGGELF

v_call: TRBV20-1
clone_size: -
cdr3_aa: SVGGQETQY

v_call: TRBV19
clone_size: -
cdr3_aa: ATEASGSSYNEQF

v_call: TRBV19
clone_size: -
cdr3_aa: ASSRGQPYEQY

v_call: TRBV5-4
clone_size: few
cdr3_aa: ASSFSGSETQY

v_call: TRBV9
clone_size: -
cdr3_aa: ASSVAADRTLTNEQF

v_call: TRBV5-1
clone_size: few
cdr3_aa: ASSQWTNEKLF

v_call: TRBV28
clone_size: few
cdr3_aa: ASSSNRNTEAF

v_call: TRBV10-3
clone_size: few
cdr3_aa: AISQGTGMRTEAF

v_call: TRBV30
clone_size: few
cdr3_aa: AWGTGRDQPQH

v_call: TRBV5-4
clone_size: -
cdr3_aa: ASSPGQGGTDTQY

v_call: TRBV5-4
clone_size: -
cdr3_aa: ASSFFLGGQETQY

v_call: TRBV5-6
clone_size: -
cdr3_aa: ASSYAQGRGYT

v_call: TRBV18
clone_size: -
cdr3_aa: ASSPRDRDDYGYT

v_call: TRBV7-3
clone_size: few
cdr3_aa: ASSLTGGAQGETQY